The clone carrying this T cell receptor (beta chain) occurred a few times. Antigen: not known. The CDR3 extends over 14 amino acids. Per germline, CDR1 ENHRY and CDR2 SYGVKD. Losses at the gene ends were 6 bases for V and 3 bases for J; bases not matched to a gene: 4. Exposure to brentuximab vedotin varied, and each patient had relapsed following autologous stem cell transplantation. This sample is part of a study of PD-1 blockade in classical Hodgkin lymphoma. Whole-study results and caveats: Exclusion applied to patients who initiated nivolumab less than 1 year following ASCT.

TCRdb's copy holds only in-frame clones and misses some; the assay was immunoSEQ multiplex PCR. The profile shows nearly 100,000 clones, approximately 88% of them singletons. The J gene is TRBJ2-2, the V gene TRBV10-3; 7 nucleotides line up with TRBD1. This TCR came from a human donor with classical Hodgkin lymphoma. The specimen comprised peripheral blood mononuclear cells (PBMCs), sampled at baseline. CDR3 sequence reads: CAISRDRDTGELFF. The CDR3 nucleotides read TGTGCCATCAGCCGGGACAGAGACACCGGGGAGCTGTTTTTT.